The 27 T cell receptor beta chains reported below all come from one sample, sequenced in a study of shared clonotypes between healthy human individuals. Generated by immunoSEQ multiplex PCR, the TCRdb table keeps only in-frame clones and is missing some. Altogether roughly 680,000 clones are present, approximately 77% being singletons, with the ten largest covering 1.8%. The sequenced sample was memory CD4+ T cells sorted from blood. The subset: CD45RA-negative fraction. Receptor source: a woman in her 30s in good health.

This clone was found a few times. J is TRBJ2-7 and V is TRBV29-1; unclear D gene. The germline gives CDR1 SQVTM, CDR2 ANQGSEA. V lost 1 base and J lost 3, with 7 bases in between. The CDR3 consists of 12 residues. CDR3 in DNA: TGCAGCGTTGAAGGGGTGCACTACGAGCAGTACTTC. Protein sequence: CSVEGVHYEQYF.

This clone occurred a few times. The genes are TRBV19 and TRBJ2-4, with D possibly being TRBD2 (6 bases). Per the germline V gene, CDR1 is LNHDA and CDR2 is SQIVND (reference sequence). This CDR3 region has 14 residues. Deletions cut 1 base from V and 10 bases from J, with 14 bases between. CDR3 protein: CASSIAGRRDIQYF. For the CDR3, the DNA is TGTGCCAGTAGTATAGCTGGGCGGAGGGATATTCAGTACTTC.

The chain has TRBV2 and TRBJ2-2; D tentatively reads TRBD1 or TRBD2 (5 bases each). The V gene lost 7 bases and the J gene lost 8 bases, with 14 bases spanning the gap. The CDR3 runs 13 residues. Germline V gene lookup returns CDR1 SNHLY and CDR2 FYNNEI. The CDR3 DNA is TGTGCCAGCACGGGGCCCTCGGAAGGGGAGCTGTTTTTT. It is translated as CASTGPSEGELFF.

CDR3 protein: CASSQVSGSSYEQYF. The CDR3 nucleotides read TGTGCCAGCAGCCAAGTTAGCGGGAGCTCCTACGAGCAGTACTTC. The V gene is TRBV4-2, the J gene TRBJ2-7; 9 bases fit TRBD2. The CDR3 covers 15 residues. Per germline, CDR1 LGHNA and CDR2 YNFKEQ. With V trimmed by 1 base and J by 0 bases, 1 base remained unmatched.

The chain links TRBV6-1 to TRBJ1-2; D not certain. The CDR3 is made up of 14 amino acids. Per the germline V gene, CDR1 is MNHNS and CDR2 is SASEGT. V was pared by 8 bases and J by 3 bases, with 16 bases between. For the CDR3, the DNA is TGTGCCAGCTGGCGTTTGGGGAGCGACTATGGCTACACCTTC. Protein: CASWRLGSDYGYTF.

The rearrangement uses TRBV11-3 and TRBJ2-7; perhaps TRBD1 as D (5 bases). Looked up from germline, CDR1 is SGHNT and CDR2 is YENEEA. This CDR3 has 15 amino acids. The germline V and J ends were trimmed by 4 bases and 1 base, with 14 bases remaining between them. CDR3 loop: CASSSGEAGSYEQYF. The CDR3 nucleotides read TGTGCCAGCAGCTCCGGAGAGGCAGGGTCCTACGAGCAGTACTTC.

This chain connects TRBV28 to TRBJ1-1; D may be TRBD1 (6 bases). The CDR3 covers 13 residues. Germline V gene data show CDR1 as MDHEN and CDR2 as SYDVKM. V was trimmed by 6 bases and J by 9 bases, leaving 17 bases between them. This CDR3 reads CASSSMFRGQAFF. CDR3 DNA: TGTGCCAGCAGCTCAATGTTCAGGGGCCAAGCTTTCTTT.

The genes are TRBV9 and TRBJ2-1; D not resolved. Germline V CDR1 and CDR2: SGDLS, YYNGEE. The CDR3 is 16 residues long. With 4 bases removed from V and 1 base from J, the gap between germline ends came to 15 bases. The CDR3 is CASSPLLISSYNEQFF. The CDR3 DNA reads TGTGCCAGCAGCCCTCTTCTGATTAGTTCCTACAATGAGCAGTTCTTC.

The chain has TRBV2 and TRBJ1-2; unclear D gene. The V gene's germline CDR1 is SNHLY and CDR2 FYNNEI. V lost 0 bases and J 2 bases, leaving 7 bases between the germline ends. This CDR3 region has 14 residues. CDR3 protein: CASSEATPNYGYTF. In DNA form, the CDR3 reads TGTGCCAGCAGTGAAGCTACGCCGAACTATGGCTACACCTTC.

This chain joins TRBV27 and TRBJ1-1; TRBD1 agrees at 7 bases. Germline trimming cut 8 bases from V and 10 bases from J; bases unmatched to any gene: 19. CDR1 is MNHEY, CDR2 SMNVEV, per germline (reference sequence). The CDR3 extends over 15 amino acids. Here the CDR3 reads CASSPDKGAVSGAFF. As DNA, the CDR3 is TGTGCCAGCTCCCCGGACAAGGGGGCTGTTTCGGGAGCTTTCTTT.

This chain uses TRBV6-4 with TRBJ1-2; D not resolved. V lost 5 bases and J lost 5, with 12 bases in between. The CDR3 extends over 13 amino acids. Germline-derived CDR1 and CDR2 are MRHNA and SNTAGT. CDR3 sequence: CASSPDQGYGYTF. CDR3 sequence (DNA): TGTGCCAGCAGTCCGGATCAAGGGTATGGCTACACCTTC.

The chain recombines TRBV4-2 with TRBJ2-1; D not resolved. Germline V lookup: CDR1 LGHNA, CDR2 YNFKEQ. This CDR3 has 16 amino acids. V was clipped by 0 bases and J by 1 base, with 10 bases between them. CDR3 nucleotide sequence: TGTGCCAGCAGCCAAGAGGCTAGGCAGTCCTACAATGAGCAGTTCTTC. Protein sequence: CASSQEARQSYNEQFF.

This chain joins TRBV7-2 and TRBJ2-7; tentatively, D is TRBD2 (5 bases). Trimming removed 4 bases from V and 7 bases from J, with 20 bases in between. Germline values: CDR1 SGHTA, CDR2 FQGNSA. The CDR3 contains 15 residues. The DNA of the CDR3 is TGTGCCAGCAGCTGGAACAGACTCGGCCCGGGAGAGCAGTACTTC. Its translation is CASSWNRLGPGEQYF.

This rearrangement joins TRBV5-1 to TRBJ1-2; D remains unclear. The CDR3 contains 13 residues. V was shortened by 5 bases and J by 6 bases, with 14 bases between the two germline ends. Germline V gene lookup returns CDR1 SGHRS and CDR2 YFSETQ. CDR3 in DNA: TGCGCCAGCAGAATTGGAACGGCGGATGGCTACACCTTC. It codes for CASRIGTADGYTF.

The V call is TRBV7-8, the J call TRBJ2-3, with 9 bases aligning to TRBD2. Trimming at V came to 2 bases and at J to 8 bases, leaving 14 bases not matched to a gene. Germline lookup yields CDR1 SGHVS and CDR2 FQNEAQ. The CDR3 spans 17 residues. CDR3 in DNA: TGTGCCAGCAGCTTATTACGCGGGAGGGCCGCCGAACGTACGCAGTATTTT. It yields the protein CASSLLRGRAAERTQYF. The entire variable domain, with the rest obtained from reference TRBV7-8 and TRBJ2-3, is as follows: GAGVSQSPRYKVAKRGQDVALRCDPISGHVSLFWYQQALGQGPEFLTYFQNEAQLDKSGLPSDRFFAERPEGSVSTLKIQRTQQEDSAVYLCASSLLRGRAAERTQYFGPGTRLTVL.

The chain is built from TRBV19 and TRBJ2-3; possible D gene TRBD1, 6 bases. The CDR3 totals 12 residues. CDR1 is LNHDA and CDR2 is SQIVND in the germline V gene (reference sequence). The ends were cut back, 5 bases at V and 6 bases at J, with 9 bases in the middle. CDR3 amino acids: CASSPQGDTQYF. The CDR3, as DNA: TGTGCCAGTAGTCCCCAGGGGGATACGCAGTATTTT.

The gene calls are TRBV5-1 and TRBJ2-3; D remains unclear. Germline V gene lookup returns CDR1 SGHRS and CDR2 YFSETQ. Trimming shortened V by 1 base and J by 0 bases, and 15 bases separated the two germline ends. CDR3 length: 17 residues. CDR3: CASSLRVAATSTDTQYF. The DNA of the CDR3 is TGCGCCAGCAGCTTGCGGGTAGCAGCTACTAGCACAGATACGCAGTATTTT.

The J gene is TRBJ2-1, the V gene TRBV9, with D unclear. The CDR3 has 14 amino acids. With 7 bases removed from V and 0 bases from J, the gap between germline ends came to 11 bases. Per germline, CDR1 SGDLS and CDR2 YYNGEE. The CDR3 is CASGYFSSYNEQFF. In DNA, the CDR3 is TGTGCCAGCGGATACTTTAGCTCCTACAATGAGCAGTTCTTC.

This clone occurred many times. This rearrangement joins TRBV5-1 to TRBJ1-4; D is undetermined. The CDR3 runs to 15 residues. With 4 bases removed from V and 3 bases from J, the gap between germline ends came to 13 bases. Germline V CDR1 and CDR2: SGHRS, YFSETQ. Here the CDR3 reads CASSMTPGANEKLFF. CDR3 sequence (DNA): TGCGCCAGCAGCATGACACCCGGGGCTAATGAAAAACTGTTTTTT.

Details on this clone: The same CDR3 arises from other DNA sequences in this sample as well. The rearrangement joins TRBV5-1 to TRBJ2-5, with no clear D. CDR3 length: 12 residues. V was clipped by 0 bases and J by 5 bases, with 5 bases between them. Germline values: CDR1 SGHRS, CDR2 YFSETQ. The CDR3 DNA reads TGCGCCAGCAGCTTGGGCGACGAGACCCAGTACTTC. This codes for CASSLGDETQYF.

This chain uses TRBV7-9 with TRBJ2-1; 9 bases line up with TRBD2. This CDR3 comprises 19 residues. Unmatched junction bases numbered 16, after V lost 1 base and J lost 6 bases. CDR1 is SEHNR and CDR2 is FQNEAQ in the germline V gene (reference sequence). The CDR3 sequence is CASSLDRLAVGTGGNEQFF. The CDR3 nucleotides are TGTGCCAGCAGCTTAGATCGACTAGCGGTAGGAACTGGGGGCAATGAGCAGTTCTTC.

V usage is TRBV9 and J usage is TRBJ2-3, with 8 bases that match TRBD2. This CDR3 is built from 17 residues. Germline-derived CDR1 and CDR2 are SGDLS and YYNGEE. The V and J ends lost 3 bases and 4 bases, in that order; junction bases with no gene match: 13. Written as DNA, the CDR3 is TGTGCCAGCAGCGGGGAGGAGCTGGGACTAGGCGCAGATACGCAGTATTTT. The encoded protein is CASSGEELGLGADTQYF.

The chain has TRBV19 and TRBJ2-2; the match to TRBD1 covers 8 bases. Germline CDR1 and CDR2: LNHDA and SQIVND (reference sequence). V shed 1 base, J shed 4 bases, and the junction held 5 bases outside the gene matches. The CDR3 is 16 amino acids. The CDR3 DNA is TGTGCCAGTAGTATAGGGGGACAGGTTGGCACCGGGGAGCTGTTTTTT. Translated, it gives CASSIGGQVGTGELFF.

This clone was detected once. The chain has TRBV7-2 and TRBJ2-3; 10 nucleotides align to TRBD2. This CDR3 contains 17 residues. With V trimmed by 5 bases and J by 4 bases, 12 bases remained unmatched. Per the germline V gene, CDR1 is SGHTA and CDR2 is FQGNSA. The CDR3 coding sequence is TGTGCCAGCAGCCGTATCGGGGGCCTAGCGGGGGCAGATACGCAGTATTTT. It is translated as CASSRIGGLAGADTQYF.

The J gene is TRBJ2-7, the V gene TRBV9; the match to TRBD1 covers 8 bases. In germline, CDR1 is SGDLS, CDR2 YYNGEE. The V segment lost 4 bases and the J segment 5 bases; nucleotides outside the gene matches: 8. The CDR3 spans 14 residues. The CDR3 is CASSPGQGFNEQYF. In DNA, the CDR3 is TGTGCCAGCAGCCCCGGACAGGGATTCAACGAGCAGTACTTC.

The chain recombines TRBV5-1 with TRBJ2-1, with D maybe TRBD1 (5 bases). CDR3 size: 15 residues. CDR1 and CDR2 (germline): SGHRS, YFSETQ. The V and J ends lost 2 bases and 8 bases respectively, with 17 bases between them. The CDR3 here is CASSFRGPLGHEQFF. CDR3 DNA: TGCGCCAGCAGCTTTCGTGGGCCCTTGGGGCATGAGCAGTTCTTC.

The chain uses TRBV7-2 and TRBJ2-1; 9 bases align to TRBD2. V trimming: 1 base; J trimming: 5 bases; junction bases outside the gene matches: 6. In germline, CDR1 is SGHTA, CDR2 FQGNSA. The CDR3 is made up of 16 amino acids. CDR3 sequence: CASSLGSGSSNNEQFF. The CDR3 DNA is TGTGCCAGCAGCTTAGGTAGCGGGAGTAGCAACAATGAGCAGTTCTTC. The full variable domain, its missing parts supplied by reference TRBV7-2 and TRBJ2-1, is GAGVSQSPSNKVTEKGKDVELRCDPISGHTALYWYRQSLGQGLEFLIYFQGNSAPDKSGLPSDRFSAERTGGSVSTLTIQRTQQEDSAVYLCASSLGSGSSNNEQFFGPGTRLTVL.